This T cell receptor (beta chain) was obtained from a study of T cells in Graves' hyperthyroidism and ophthalmopathy. This CDR3 region has 16 residues. In germline, CDR1 is SEHNR, CDR2 FQNEAQ (reference sequence). The V and J ends lost 4 bases and 6 bases, in that order; junction bases with no gene match: 9. The CDR3 regions of TCR beta were amplified from RNA transcripts. HTBI primers were employed in a first-round RT-PCR of the TCR CDR3. TCRdb redid the calling of the multiplex PCR reads with MiXCR, one entry per CDR3 protein. The table includes a few hundred thousand distinct CDR3 sequences, around 15% detected once. This clonotype was picked up a small number of times. The antigen is not known. Patients were aged 18 to 65, had disease duration under 2 months, and had newly diagnosed hyperthyroidism. Exclusions: uncontrolled infection, other autoimmune disease, pregnancy, lactation. Each diagnosis was grounded in clinical symptoms, serum thyroxine and TRAb, thyroid ultrasound, and orbital computed tomography.

Whole-study findings and limits: Most thyroid-expanded clonotypes above 0.001 were also found in blood.

The chain has TRBV7-9 and TRBJ1-2; 12 bases align to TRBD1. The sequenced sample was blood. The receptor was derived from a woman between 18 and 30 years old with Graves' hyperthyroidism. CDR3 nucleotide sequence: TGTGCCAGCAGCTCAGGAGCCGGGACAGGGGGCAATGGCTACACCTTC. Translating it yields CASSSGAGTGGNGYTF.